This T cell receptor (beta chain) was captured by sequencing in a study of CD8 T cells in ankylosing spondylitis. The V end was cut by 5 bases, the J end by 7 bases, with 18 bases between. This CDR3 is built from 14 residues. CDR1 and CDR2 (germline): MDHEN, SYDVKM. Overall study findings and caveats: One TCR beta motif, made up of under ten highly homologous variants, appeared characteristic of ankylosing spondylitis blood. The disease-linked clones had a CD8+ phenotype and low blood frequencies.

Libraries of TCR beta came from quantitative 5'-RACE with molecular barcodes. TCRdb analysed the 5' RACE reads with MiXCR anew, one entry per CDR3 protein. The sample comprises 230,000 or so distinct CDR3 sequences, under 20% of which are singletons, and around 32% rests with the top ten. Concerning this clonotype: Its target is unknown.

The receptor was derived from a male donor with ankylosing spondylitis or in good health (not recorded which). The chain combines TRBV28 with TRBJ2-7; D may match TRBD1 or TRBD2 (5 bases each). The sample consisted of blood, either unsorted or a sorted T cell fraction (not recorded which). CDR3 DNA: TGTGCCAGCAGTGAAACCGGGACCCTTTTTGAGCAGTACTTC. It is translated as CASSETGTLFEQYF. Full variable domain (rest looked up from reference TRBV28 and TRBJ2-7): DVKVTQSSRYLVKRTGEKVFLECVQDMDHENMFWYRQDPGLGLRLIYFSYDVKMKEKGDIPEGYSVSREKKERFSLILESASTNQTSMYLCASSETGTLFEQYFGPGTRLTVT.